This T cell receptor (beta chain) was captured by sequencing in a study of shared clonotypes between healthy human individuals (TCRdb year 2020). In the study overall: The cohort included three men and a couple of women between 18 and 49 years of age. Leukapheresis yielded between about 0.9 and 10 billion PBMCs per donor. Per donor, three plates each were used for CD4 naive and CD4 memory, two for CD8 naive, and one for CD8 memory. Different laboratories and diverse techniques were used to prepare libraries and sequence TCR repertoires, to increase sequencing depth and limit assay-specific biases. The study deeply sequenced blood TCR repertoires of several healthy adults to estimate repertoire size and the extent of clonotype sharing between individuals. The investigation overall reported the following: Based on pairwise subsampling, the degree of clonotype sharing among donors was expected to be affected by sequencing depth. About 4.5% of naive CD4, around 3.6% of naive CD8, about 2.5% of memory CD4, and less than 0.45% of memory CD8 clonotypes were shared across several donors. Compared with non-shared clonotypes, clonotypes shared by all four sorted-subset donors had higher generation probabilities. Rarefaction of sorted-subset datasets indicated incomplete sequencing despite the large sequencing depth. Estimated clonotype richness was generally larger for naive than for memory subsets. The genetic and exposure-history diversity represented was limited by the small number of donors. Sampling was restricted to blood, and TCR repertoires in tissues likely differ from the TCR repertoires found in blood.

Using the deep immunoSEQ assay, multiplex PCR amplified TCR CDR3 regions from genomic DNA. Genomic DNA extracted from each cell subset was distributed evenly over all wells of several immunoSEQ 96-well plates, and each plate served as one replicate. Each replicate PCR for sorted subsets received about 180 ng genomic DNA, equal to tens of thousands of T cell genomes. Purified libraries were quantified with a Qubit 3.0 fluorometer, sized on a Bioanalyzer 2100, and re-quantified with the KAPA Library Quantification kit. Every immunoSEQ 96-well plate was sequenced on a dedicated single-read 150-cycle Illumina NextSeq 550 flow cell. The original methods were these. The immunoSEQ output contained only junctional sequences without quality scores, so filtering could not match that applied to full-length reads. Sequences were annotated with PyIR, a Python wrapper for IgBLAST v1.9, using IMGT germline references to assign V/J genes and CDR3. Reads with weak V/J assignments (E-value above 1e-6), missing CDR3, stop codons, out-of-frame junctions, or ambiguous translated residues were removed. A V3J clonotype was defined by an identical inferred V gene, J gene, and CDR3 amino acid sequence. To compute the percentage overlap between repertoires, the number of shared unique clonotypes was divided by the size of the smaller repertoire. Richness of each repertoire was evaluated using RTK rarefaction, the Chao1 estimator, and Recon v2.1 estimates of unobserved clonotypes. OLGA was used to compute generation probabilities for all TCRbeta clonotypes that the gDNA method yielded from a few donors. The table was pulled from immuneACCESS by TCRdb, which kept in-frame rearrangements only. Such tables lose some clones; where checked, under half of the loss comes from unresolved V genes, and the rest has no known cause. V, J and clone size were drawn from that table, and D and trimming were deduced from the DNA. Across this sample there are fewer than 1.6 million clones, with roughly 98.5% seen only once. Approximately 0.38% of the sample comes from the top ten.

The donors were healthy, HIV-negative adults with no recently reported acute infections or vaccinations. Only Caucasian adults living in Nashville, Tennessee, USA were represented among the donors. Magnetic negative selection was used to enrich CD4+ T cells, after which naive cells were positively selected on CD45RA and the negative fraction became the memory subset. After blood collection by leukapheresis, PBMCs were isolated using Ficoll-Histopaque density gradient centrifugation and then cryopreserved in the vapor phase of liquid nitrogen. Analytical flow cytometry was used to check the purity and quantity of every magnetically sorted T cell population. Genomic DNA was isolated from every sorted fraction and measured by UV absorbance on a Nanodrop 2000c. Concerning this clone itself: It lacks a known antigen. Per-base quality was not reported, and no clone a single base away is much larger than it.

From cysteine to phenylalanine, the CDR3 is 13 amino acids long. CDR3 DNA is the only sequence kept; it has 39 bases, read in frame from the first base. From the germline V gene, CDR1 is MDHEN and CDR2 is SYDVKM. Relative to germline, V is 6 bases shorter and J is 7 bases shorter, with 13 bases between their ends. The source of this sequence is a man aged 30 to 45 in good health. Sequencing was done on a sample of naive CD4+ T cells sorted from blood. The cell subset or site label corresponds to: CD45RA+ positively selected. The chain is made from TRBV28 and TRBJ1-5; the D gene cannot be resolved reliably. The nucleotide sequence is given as TGTGCCAGCAGACCCGTAACGCGCCAGCCCCAGCATTTT. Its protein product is CASRPVTRQPQHF.